This TCR beta chain was sequenced for a study of blood T cell repertoires in COVID-19. Study as a whole: PBMCs, B-cell-depleted T cells, or T cells provided the cDNA or gDNA that made up the material.

Original data processing: Reference gene primer amplification yielded estimated nucleated cell counts. The data were produced by immunoSEQ multiplex PCR, yet TCRdb's version contains in-frame clones alone and is incomplete. The V and J calls and clone size are taken from that table; D and trimming were inferred from the DNA. Seen here are just over 250,000 clones, roughly 80% observed once, and the top ten hold around 4.1%. The study drew participants aged about 18 to 89 years from approximately 23 US areas. Participants' own reports of clinical history determined their cohort assignment. The specimen sequenced was PBMCs or T cells enriched from blood (not recorded which). The receptor comes from a man under 40 with acute COVID-19.

Here the CDR3 DNA reads TGTGCCAGTAGCCAATTGAGGGAGTTCATGAACACTGAAGCTTTCTTT. It is translated as CASSQLREFMNTEAFF. The genes are TRBV19 and TRBJ1-1, with D unresolved. There are 16 residues in the CDR3. Germline CDR1 LNHDA, CDR2 SQIVND (reference sequence). The V end was cut by 6 bases, the J end by 0 bases, with 17 bases between.